These 3 T cell receptor beta chains originate from one sample sequenced in a study of T cell repertoires in aging, cancer and after chemotherapy. Rearranged V-D-J TRB sequences were amplified with a mixed TRB-A/B primer pool. TCRdb recomputed calls from the multiplex PCR reads with MiXCR, one row per CDR3 protein. The table has under 7,500 distinct CDR3 sequences, 25% to 30% seen once; the top ten hold approximately 4.1%. The template was genomic DNA from peripheral blood, not RNA. The sequenced sample was blood. These receptor sequences come from a human donor in good health.

This clonotype was counted only a few times. The chain employs TRBV5-1 and TRBJ2-3; D gene unclear. Trimming removed 1 base from V and 4 bases from J, with 13 bases in between. This CDR3 spans 15 amino acids. Germline CDR1 is SGHRS and CDR2 is YFSETQ. This CDR3 reads CASSLTSATADTQYF. CDR3 DNA sequence: TGCGCCAGCAGCTTGACAAGCGCGACGGCAGATACGCAGTATTTT.

Judged by abundance, this clonotype is medium-sized (0.01 to 0.1%). J is TRBJ2-5 and V is TRBV19; no definite D call. The CDR3 runs to 14 residues. Trimming took 5 bases from V and 5 from J, leaving 15 bases between them. Germline V gene sequence: CDR1 LNHDA, CDR2 SQIVND (reference sequence). The CDR3 bases are TGTGCCAGTAGTCTCCGACTGGGCCGGGAGACCCAGTACTTC. This sequence encodes CASSLRLGRETQYF. Complete variable domain (other parts from reference TRBV19 and TRBJ2-5): DGGITQSPKYLFRKEGQNVTLSCEQNLNHDAMYWYRQDPGQGLRLIYYSQIVNDFQKGDIAEGYSVSREKKESFPLTVTSAQKNPTAFYLCASSLRLGRETQYFGPGTRLLVL.

Sample share makes this clonotype medium-sized. V is TRBV29-1 and J is TRBJ2-1, with D maybe TRBD2 (5 bases). The germline V gene has CDR1 SQVTM and CDR2 ANQGSEA. Trimming removed 6 bases from V and 6 bases from J, with 9 bases in between. The CDR3 is 11 residues long. CDR3 amino acids: CSVGRGNEQFF. DNA for the CDR3: TGCAGCGTGGGCCGGGGCAATGAGCAGTTCTTC.